This TCR beta chain was captured by sequencing in a study of a mutant IDH1 vaccine in newly diagnosed glioma. As for the study in general: The earlier regimen, radiotherapy, temozolomide, or both, was most often both. Study-level findings and limits: A vaccine-induced immune response developed in roughly 93% of the patients. Variations in leading peripheral T cell clonotypes appeared to have no connection with pseudoprogression.

Time point noted: week 35, safety follow-up. A single vaccine dose contained 300 ug of mutant IDH1 20-mer peptide, and topical imiquimod was used with it. Germline loops: CDR1 MNHNS, CDR2 SASEGT. V was clipped by 7 bases and J by 7 bases, with 16 bases between them. The CDR3 contains 13 residues. On this clone itself: Its antigen is unknown.

Clones were read by immunoSEQ multiplex PCR, and TCRdb kept only the in-frame ones, dropping some. The sample has tens of thousands of clones, more than 65% seen once; the top ten hold 6% to 9.5%. The origin of this receptor is a middle-aged man with glioma. This chain uses TRBV6-1 with TRBJ1-2, with D unresolved. The specimen comprised PBMCs, sampled from a glioma patient whose treatment included an IDH1 peptide vaccine. Here the CDR3 DNA reads TGTGCCAGCAAGACGGAGACTAGAGGTGGCTACACCTTC. Its protein product is CASKTETRGGYTF.